The source of this T cell receptor (beta chain) is a study of molecular identifiers for immune sequencing clone quantification (dated by TCRdb to the late 2010s). Some background on the complete study: For a replicate experiment, RNA from approximately 20,000 or 100,000 naive CD8 T cells was divided into five aliquots, and four of the five aliquots were sequenced. CD8 T cells were used in a methods study to benchmark molecular-identifier clustering-based TCR repertoire sequencing (MIDCIRS) and TCR RNA copy counting. Study-wide conclusions, independent of this receptor: Modeling estimated approximately 3 recovered TCR RNA copies per cell, compared with about 10 by digital PCR, which implies 30% to 35% capture efficiency. Spiked-in Jurkat TCR RNA equivalent to a single cell was reported to be detectable even among 980,000 or so naive CD8 T cells. In CMV-specific effector cells, over 97% of molecules were held by clones above 20 RNA copies, whereas under 1% of molecules were held by such clones in naive cells. When barcode sub-clustering was not used, chimeric consensus sequences inflated TCR diversity, with chimeras reaching as high as 47%. The naive libraries included spiked-in Jurkat TCR RNA (about nine copies' worth), and this Jurkat TCR RNA is not part of the donor repertoire. Highly expanded clone sizes could be underestimated because identical TCR molecules may share a barcode.

The sample holds one count of this clonotype. Its cognate antigen has yet to be identified. This may be a read error, as it is one base from a much larger clone. Naive CD8 T cell libraries were made from approximately 20,000 to 1,000,000 sorted cells using 10%, 30% or 50% of purified RNA. Naive CD8 T cells were FACS-sorted as CD8+CD4-CCR7+CD45RA+ on a BD FACSAria II into RLT Plus buffer. Approximately 9 TCR copies' worth of Jurkat RNA were spiked into about 20,000-1,100,000 naive CD8 T cell samples to test detection sensitivity. Enrichment of CD8 T cells was performed with RosetteSep CD8+ T Cell Enrichment Cocktail and Ficoll-Paque, after which ACK red cell lysis was carried out. Library preparation used PCR. The sample was run on a NextSeq 500. Bulk TCR libraries were prepared as previously described, using TCR primers listed in Table S5. Purification of total RNA was performed with the Qiagen AllPrep DNA/RNA kit. Before analysis, reads from multiple sequencing runs of the same library were pooled. The authors processed their data as follows. Reads were retained only if an exact TCR constant sequence was present, and the retained reads were trimmed to 150 nt and grouped according to their 12-nt molecular barcodes. Reads in each barcode group were sub-clustered using a 15% Levenshtein threshold, and a quality-weighted consensus sequence was built for each RNA molecule. Non-functional sequences were excluded, and lower-count sequences lying one edit away from another sequence were also excluded. Barcode sub-clusters with fewer than 20% of the maximum read count were removed, based on fitting two negative binomial distributions. TCRdb took the public reads, trimmed them with fastp at Q25, ran MiXCR for clone calling and kept in-frame beta chains. Duplicate CDR3 protein sequences are folded into a single record with the most common DNA and genes. The authors' filters were not applied to this entry. The sample table shows around 100,000 distinct CDR3 sequences, and roughly a third are seen once. The ten largest clones capture approximately 3.8% of the sample.

The CDR3 measures 11 amino acids from cysteine to phenylalanine. CDR3 DNA is the only sequence kept; it has 33 bases, read in frame from the first base. The germline V gene yields SGHAT for CDR1 and FQNNGV for CDR2. Sample: naive CD8+ T cells from blood, with Jurkat cell RNA spiked in. Explained via the paper, the cell subset or site label denotes: FACS-sorted CD8+CD4-CCR7+CD45RA+ naive T cells. Recombination linked TRBV11-2 to TRBJ2-3; a confident D gene designation cannot be given. This clonotype was obtained from a human donor in good health. Some libraries in this study had Jurkat cell RNA spiked in. CDR3 protein: CAISSRDTQYF. The DNA sequence is as follows: TGTGCCATCAGCTCGAGAGATACGCAGTATTTT.